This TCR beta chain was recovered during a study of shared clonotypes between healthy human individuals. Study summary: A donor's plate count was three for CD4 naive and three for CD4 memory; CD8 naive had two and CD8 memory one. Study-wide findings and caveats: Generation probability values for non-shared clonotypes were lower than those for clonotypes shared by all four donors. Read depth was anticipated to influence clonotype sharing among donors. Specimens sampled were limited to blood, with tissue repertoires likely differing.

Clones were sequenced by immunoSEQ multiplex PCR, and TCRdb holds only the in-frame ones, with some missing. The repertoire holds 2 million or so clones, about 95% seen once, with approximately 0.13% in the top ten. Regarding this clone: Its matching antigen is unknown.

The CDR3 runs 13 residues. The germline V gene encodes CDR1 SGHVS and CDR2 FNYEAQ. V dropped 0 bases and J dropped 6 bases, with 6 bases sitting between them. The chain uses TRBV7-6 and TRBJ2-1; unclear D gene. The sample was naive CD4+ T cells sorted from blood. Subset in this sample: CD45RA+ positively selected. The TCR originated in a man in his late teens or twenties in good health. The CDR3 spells CASSLATLNEQFF. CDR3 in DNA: TGTGCCAGCAGCTTAGCGACCCTCAATGAGCAGTTCTTC. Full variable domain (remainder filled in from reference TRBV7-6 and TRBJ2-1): GAGVSQSPRYKVTKRGQDVALRCDPISGHVSLYWYRQALGQGPEFLTYFNYEAQQDKSGLPNDRFSAERPEGSISTLTIQRTEQRDSAMYRCASSLATLNEQFFGPGTRLTVL.